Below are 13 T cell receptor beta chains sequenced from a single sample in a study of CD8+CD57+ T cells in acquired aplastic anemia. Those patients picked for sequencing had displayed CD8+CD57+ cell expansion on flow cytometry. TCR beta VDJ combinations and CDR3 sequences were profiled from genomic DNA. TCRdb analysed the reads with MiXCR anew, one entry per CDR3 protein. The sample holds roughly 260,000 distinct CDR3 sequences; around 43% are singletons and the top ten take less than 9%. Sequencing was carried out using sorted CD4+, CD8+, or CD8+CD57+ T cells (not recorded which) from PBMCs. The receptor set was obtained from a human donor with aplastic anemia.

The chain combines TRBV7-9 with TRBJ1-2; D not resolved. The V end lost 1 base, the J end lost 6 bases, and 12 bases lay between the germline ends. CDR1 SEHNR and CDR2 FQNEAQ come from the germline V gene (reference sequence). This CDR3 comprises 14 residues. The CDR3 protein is CASSLVLLRDGYTF. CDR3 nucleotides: TGTGCCAGCAGCTTAGTTCTCCTGCGGGATGGCTACACCTTC.

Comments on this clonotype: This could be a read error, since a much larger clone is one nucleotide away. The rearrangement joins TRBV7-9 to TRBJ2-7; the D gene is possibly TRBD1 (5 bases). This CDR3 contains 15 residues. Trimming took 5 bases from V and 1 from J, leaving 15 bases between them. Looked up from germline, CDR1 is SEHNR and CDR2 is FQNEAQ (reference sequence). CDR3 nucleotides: TGTGCCAGCAGCCTCGGCAGGGCTCCTTCCTACGAGCAGTACTTC. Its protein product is CASSLGRAPSYEQYF.

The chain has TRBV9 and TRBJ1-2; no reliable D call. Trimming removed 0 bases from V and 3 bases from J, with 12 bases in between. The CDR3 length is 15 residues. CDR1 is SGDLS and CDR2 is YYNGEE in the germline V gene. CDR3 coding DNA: TGTGCCAGCAGCGTAGACGGAAGGGATGACTATGGCTACACCTTC. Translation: CASSVDGRDDYGYTF.

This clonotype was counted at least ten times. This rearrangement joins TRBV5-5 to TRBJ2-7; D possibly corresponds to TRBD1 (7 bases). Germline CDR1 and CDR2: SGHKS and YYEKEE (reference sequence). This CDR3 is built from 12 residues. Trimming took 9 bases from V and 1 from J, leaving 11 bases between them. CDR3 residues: CATRGVSYEQYF. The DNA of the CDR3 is TGTGCCACCAGGGGGGTTTCCTACGAGCAGTACTTC.

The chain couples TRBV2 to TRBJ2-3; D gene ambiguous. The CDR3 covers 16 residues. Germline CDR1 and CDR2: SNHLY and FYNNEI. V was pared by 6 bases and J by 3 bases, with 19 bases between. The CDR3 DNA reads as TGTGCCAGCAGCCCCACCTTTCAGCGAAGTACAGATACGCAGTATTTT. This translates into CASSPTFQRSTDTQYF.

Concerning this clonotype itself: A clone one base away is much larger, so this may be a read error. CDR3 loop: CASRDSNVDTGELFF. The CDR3 DNA follows: TGTGCCAGCAGGGACTCTAACGTGGACACCGGGGAGCTGTTTTTT. The V call is TRBV12-3 or TRBV12-4, the J call TRBJ2-2; D is perhaps TRBD2 (5 bases). The length of the CDR3 is 15 residues. Trimming shortened V by 6 bases and J by 3 bases, and 14 bases separated the two germline ends.

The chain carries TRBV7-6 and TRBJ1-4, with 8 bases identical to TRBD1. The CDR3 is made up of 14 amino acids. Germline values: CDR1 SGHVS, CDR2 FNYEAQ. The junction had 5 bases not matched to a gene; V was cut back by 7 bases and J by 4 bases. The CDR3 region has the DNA TGTGCCAGCACTTGGACAGGGATTAATGAAAAACTGTTTTTT. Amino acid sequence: CASTWTGINEKLFF.

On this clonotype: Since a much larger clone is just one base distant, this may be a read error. CDR3 loop: CASREPGRKDEQYF. The CDR3 nucleotides read TGTGCCAGCAGGGAGCCGGGACGGAAGGACGAGCAGTACTTC. This chain joins TRBV5-4 and TRBJ2-7, with D perhaps assigned TRBD1 or TRBD2 (5 bases each). The CDR3 spans 14 residues. With 5 bases removed from V and 5 bases from J, the gap between germline ends came to 17 bases. CDR1 SGHNT and CDR2 YYREEE come from the germline V gene (reference sequence). Using reference TRBV5-4 and TRBJ2-7 for the parts outside the CDR3, the full variable domain is ETGVTQSPTHLIKTRGQQVTLRCSSQSGHNTVSWYQQALGQGPQFIFQYYREEENGRGNFPPRFSGLQFPNYSSELNVNALELDDSALYLCASREPGRKDEQYFGPGTRLTVT.

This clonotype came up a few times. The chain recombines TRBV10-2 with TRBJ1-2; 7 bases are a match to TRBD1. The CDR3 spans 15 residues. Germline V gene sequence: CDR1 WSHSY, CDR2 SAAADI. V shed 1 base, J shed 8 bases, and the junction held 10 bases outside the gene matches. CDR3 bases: TGCGCCAGCAGTGAGTACTCCCGGGACAGCGAAGGCTACACCTTC. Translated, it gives CASSEYSRDSEGYTF.

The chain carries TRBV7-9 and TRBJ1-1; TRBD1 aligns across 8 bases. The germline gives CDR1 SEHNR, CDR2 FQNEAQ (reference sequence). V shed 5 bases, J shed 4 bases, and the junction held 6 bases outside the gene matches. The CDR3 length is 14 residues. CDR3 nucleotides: TGTGCCAGCAGCAAGACAGGGGCGAGCACTGAAGCTTTCTTT. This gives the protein CASSKTGASTEAFF. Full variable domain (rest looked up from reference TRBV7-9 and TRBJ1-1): DTGVSQNPRHKITKRGQNVTFRCDPISEHNRLYWYRQTLGQGPEFLTYFQNEAQLEKSRLLSDRFSAERPKGSFSTLEIQRTEQGDSAMYLCASSKTGASTEAFFGQGTRLTVV.

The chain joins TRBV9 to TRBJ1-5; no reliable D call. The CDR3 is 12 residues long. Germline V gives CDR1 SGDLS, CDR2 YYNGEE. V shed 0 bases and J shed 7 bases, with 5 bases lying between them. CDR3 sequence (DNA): TGTGCCAGCAGCGTAGTAGGACAGCCCCAGCATTTT. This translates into CASSVVGQPQHF. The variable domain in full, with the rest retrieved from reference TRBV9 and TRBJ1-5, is DSGVTQTPKHLITATGQRVTLRCSPRSGDLSVYWYQQSLDQGLQFLIQYYNGEERAKGNILERFSAQQFPDLHSELNLSSLELGDSALYFCASSVVGQPQHFGDGTRLSIL.

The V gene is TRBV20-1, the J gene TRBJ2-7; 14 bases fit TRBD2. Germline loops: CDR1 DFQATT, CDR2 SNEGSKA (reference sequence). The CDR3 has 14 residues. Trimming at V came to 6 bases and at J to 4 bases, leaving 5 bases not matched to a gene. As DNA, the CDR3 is TGCAGTGCGACTAGCGGGAGGGAGAGGTACGAGCAGTACTTC. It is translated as CSATSGRERYEQYF.

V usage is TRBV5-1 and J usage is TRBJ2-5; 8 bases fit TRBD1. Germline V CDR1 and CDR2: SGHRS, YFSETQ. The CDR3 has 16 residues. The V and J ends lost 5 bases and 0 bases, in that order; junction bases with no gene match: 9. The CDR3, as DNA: TGCGCCAGCAGGGCAGGGGGCATTTGGGACCAAGAGACCCAGTACTTC. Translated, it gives CASRAGGIWDQETQYF.